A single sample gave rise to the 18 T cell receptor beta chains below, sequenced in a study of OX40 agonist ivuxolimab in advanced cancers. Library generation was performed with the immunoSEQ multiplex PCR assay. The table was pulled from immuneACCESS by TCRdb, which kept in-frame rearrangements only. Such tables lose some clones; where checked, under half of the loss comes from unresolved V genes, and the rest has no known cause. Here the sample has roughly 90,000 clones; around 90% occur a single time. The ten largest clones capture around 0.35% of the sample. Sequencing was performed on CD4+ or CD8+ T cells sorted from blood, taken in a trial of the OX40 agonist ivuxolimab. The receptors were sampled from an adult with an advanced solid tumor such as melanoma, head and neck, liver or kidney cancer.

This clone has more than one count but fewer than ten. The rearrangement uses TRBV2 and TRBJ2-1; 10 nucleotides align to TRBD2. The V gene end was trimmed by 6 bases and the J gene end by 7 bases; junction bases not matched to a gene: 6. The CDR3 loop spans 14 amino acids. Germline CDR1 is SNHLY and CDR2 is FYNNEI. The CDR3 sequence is CASSQREGLNEQFF. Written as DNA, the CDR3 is TGTGCCAGCAGCCAGCGGGAGGGCCTGAATGAGCAGTTCTTC.

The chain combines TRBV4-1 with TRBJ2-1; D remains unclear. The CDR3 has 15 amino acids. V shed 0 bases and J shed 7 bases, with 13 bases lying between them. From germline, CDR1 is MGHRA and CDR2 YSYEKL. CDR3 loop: CASSQDTRVGNEQFF. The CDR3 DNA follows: TGCGCCAGCAGCCAAGATACCCGAGTGGGAAATGAGCAGTTCTTC.

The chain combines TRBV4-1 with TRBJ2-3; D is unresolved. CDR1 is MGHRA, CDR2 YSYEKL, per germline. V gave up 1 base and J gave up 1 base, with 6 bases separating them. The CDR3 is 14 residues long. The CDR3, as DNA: TGCGCCAGCAGCCAAGGAGAGGGCACAGATACGCAGTATTTT. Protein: CASSQGEGTDTQYF.

The CDR3, as DNA: TGTGCCAGTAGTCCCGGGGGTTGGGGGTCGGCCTACGAGCAGTACTTC. As protein: CASSPGGWGSAYEQYF. The chain recombines TRBV19 with TRBJ2-7, with D possibly matching TRBD2 (6 bases). V lost 5 bases and J lost 2, with 19 bases in between. CDR1 and CDR2 from the germline V gene are LNHDA and SQIVND (reference sequence). The CDR3 runs 16 residues.

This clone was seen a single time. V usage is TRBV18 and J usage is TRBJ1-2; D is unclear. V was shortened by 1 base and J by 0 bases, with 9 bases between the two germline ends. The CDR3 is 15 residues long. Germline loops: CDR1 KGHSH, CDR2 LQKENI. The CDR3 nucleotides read TGTGCCAGCTCACCACTCGTCGGTCCTAACTATGGCTACACCTTC. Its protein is CASSPLVGPNYGYTF.

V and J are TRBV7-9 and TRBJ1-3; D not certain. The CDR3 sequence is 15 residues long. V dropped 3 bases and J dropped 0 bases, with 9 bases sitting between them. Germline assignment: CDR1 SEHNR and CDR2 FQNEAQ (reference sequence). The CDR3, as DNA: TGTGCCAGCAGCTTCAATAGCCTCTCTGGAAACACCATATATTTT. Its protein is CASSFNSLSGNTIYF.

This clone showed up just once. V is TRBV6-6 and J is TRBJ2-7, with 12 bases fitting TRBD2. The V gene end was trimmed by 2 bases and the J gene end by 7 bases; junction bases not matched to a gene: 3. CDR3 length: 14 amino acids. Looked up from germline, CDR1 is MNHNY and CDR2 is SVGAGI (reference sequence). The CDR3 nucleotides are TGTGCCAGCAGTTACCCTAGCGGGAGGGATGAGCAGTACTTC. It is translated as CASSYPSGRDEQYF.

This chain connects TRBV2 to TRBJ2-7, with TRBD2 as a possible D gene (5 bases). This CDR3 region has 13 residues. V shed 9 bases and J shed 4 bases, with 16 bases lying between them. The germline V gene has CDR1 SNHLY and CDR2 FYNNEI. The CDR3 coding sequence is TGTGCCAGGAGGTCTGAGGGTGGGTACGAGCAGTACTTC. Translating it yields CARRSEGGYEQYF.

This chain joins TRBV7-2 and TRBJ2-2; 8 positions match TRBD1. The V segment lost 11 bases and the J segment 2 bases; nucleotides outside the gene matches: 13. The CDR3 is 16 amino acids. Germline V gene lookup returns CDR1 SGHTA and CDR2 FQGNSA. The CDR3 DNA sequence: TGTGCCGTCCCCCCCGGACAGGGCCAAAACACCGGGGAGCTGTTTTTT. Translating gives CAVPPGQGQNTGELFF.

In DNA form, the CDR3 reads TGTGCCAGCAGCGGACTAGTTTTGGGGAAAACGGGCTCCTACGAGCAGTACTTC. The encoded protein is CASSGLVLGKTGSYEQYF. V is TRBV11-3 and J is TRBJ2-7; 7 bases agree with TRBD2. CDR3 length: 18 amino acids. Per the germline V gene, CDR1 is SGHNT and CDR2 is YENEEA. The J segment lost 0 bases and the V segment lost 5 bases, leaving 16 bases of the junction unmatched.

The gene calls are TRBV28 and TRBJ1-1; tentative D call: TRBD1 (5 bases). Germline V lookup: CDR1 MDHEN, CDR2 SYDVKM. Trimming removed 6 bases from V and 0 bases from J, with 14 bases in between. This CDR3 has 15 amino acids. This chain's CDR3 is CASRVLGPLNTEAFF. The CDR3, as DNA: TGTGCCAGCAGAGTTCTGGGACCGTTGAACACTGAAGCTTTCTTT.

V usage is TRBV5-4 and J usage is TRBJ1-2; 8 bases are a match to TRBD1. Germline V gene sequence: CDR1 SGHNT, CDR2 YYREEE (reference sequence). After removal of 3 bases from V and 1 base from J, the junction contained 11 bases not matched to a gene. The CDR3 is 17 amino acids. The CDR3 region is CASSYGGSGQGNYGYTF. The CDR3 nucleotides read TGTGCCAGCAGCTATGGAGGGTCCGGACAGGGTAACTATGGCTACACCTTC.

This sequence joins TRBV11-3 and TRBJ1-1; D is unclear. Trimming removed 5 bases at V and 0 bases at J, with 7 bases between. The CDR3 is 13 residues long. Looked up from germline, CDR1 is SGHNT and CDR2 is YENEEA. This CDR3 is CASSRTVNTEAFF. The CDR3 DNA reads TGTGCCAGCAGCCGGACGGTGAACACTGAAGCTTTCTTT. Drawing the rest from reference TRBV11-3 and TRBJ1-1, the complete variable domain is EAGVVQSPRYKIIEKKQPVAFWCNPISGHNTLYWYLQNLGQGPELLIRYENEEAVDDSQLPKDRFSAERLKGVDSTLKIQPAELGDSAVYLCASSRTVNTEAFFGQGTRLTVV.

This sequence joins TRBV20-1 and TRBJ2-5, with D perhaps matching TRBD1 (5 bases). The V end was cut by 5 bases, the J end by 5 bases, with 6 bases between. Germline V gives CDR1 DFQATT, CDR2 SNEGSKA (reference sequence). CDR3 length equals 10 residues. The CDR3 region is CSASGETQYF. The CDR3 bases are TGCAGTGCTTCAGGGGAGACCCAGTACTTC.

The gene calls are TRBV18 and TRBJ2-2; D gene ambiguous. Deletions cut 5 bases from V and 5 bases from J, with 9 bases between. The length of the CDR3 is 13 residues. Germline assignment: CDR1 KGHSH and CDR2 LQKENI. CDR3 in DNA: TGTGCCAGCTCAGCTCTAGGTACCGGGGAGCTGTTTTTT. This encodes CASSALGTGELFF.

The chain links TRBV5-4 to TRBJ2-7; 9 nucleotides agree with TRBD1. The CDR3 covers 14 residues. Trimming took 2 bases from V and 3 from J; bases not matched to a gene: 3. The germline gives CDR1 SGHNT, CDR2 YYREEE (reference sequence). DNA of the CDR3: TGTGCCAGCAGCTTCGGGACAGGGAACTACGAGCAGTACTTC. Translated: CASSFGTGNYEQYF.

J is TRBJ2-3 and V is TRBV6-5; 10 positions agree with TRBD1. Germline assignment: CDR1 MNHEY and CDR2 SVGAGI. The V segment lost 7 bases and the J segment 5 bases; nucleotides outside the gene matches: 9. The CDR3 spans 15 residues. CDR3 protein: CASTSPGQGRDTQYF. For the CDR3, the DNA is TGTGCCAGCACTTCCCCGGGACAGGGGCGAGATACGCAGTATTTT.

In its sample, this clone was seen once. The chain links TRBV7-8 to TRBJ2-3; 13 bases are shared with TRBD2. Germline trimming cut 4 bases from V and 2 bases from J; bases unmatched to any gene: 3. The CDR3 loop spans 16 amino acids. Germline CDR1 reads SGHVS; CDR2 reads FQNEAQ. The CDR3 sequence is CASSSGTSGTTDTQYF. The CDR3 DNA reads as TGTGCCAGCAGCTCCGGGACTAGCGGGACCACAGATACGCAGTATTTT.